The 21 T cell receptor beta chains given below trace back to one sample, sequenced in a study of blood T cell repertoires in COVID-19. Sequencing was performed with immunoSEQ multiplex PCR; in TCRdb, only in-frame clones are kept and a portion is missing. The sample lists under 350,000 clones, approximately 85% seen once, with approximately 11% in the top ten. The specimen was peripheral blood. The receptors derive from a woman aged 70-85 years with acute or convalescent COVID-19.

The V call is TRBV7-9, the J call TRBJ1-2; D is perhaps TRBD1 (5 bases). The CDR3 length is 14 residues. Germline V CDR1 and CDR2: SEHNR, FQNEAQ (reference sequence). Trimming pared 7 bases from V and 2 bases from J, leaving 14 bases between. The CDR3 DNA reads TGTGCCAGCACCCCCGGGGGGTTAAACTATGGCTACACCTTC. Protein sequence: CASTPGGLNYGYTF.

The chain links TRBV7-9 to TRBJ2-2; 13 positions match TRBD2. Trimming cost V 5 bases and J 5 bases; bases outside gene matches: 8. CDR1 SEHNR and CDR2 FQNEAQ come from the germline V gene (reference sequence). The CDR3 runs to 17 residues. The CDR3: CASSRGLAGAGTGELFF. The CDR3 DNA follows: TGTGCCAGCAGCCGTGGACTAGCGGGGGCCGGAACCGGGGAGCTGTTTTTT.

This rearrangement joins TRBV7-2 to TRBJ2-5; 12 bases map to TRBD2. Germline V gene sequence: CDR1 SGHTA, CDR2 FQGNSA. This CDR3 contains 16 residues. J was trimmed by 2 bases and V by 4 bases; bases with no gene match: 5. The CDR3 nucleotides read TGTGCCAGCAGCTCCTCCGGGACTAGCGGGCAAGAGACCCAGTACTTC. Translated, it gives CASSSSGTSGQETQYF.

The genes are TRBV7-9 and TRBJ1-6; tentatively, D is TRBD1 (5 bases). V was trimmed by 5 bases and J by 10 bases, leaving 9 bases between them. CDR1 is SEHNR and CDR2 is FQNEAQ in the germline V gene (reference sequence). CDR3 length: 12 residues. CDR3 DNA: TGTGCCAGCAGCCGGGAGGGGTCACCCCTCCACTTT. Its protein is CASSREGSPLHF.

The chain combines TRBV5-4 with TRBJ2-2, with D tentatively TRBD2 (8 bases). Trimming removed 7 bases at V and 4 bases at J, with 20 bases between. The CDR3 length is 16 residues. Per the germline V gene, CDR1 is SGHNT and CDR2 is YYREEE (reference sequence). CDR3: CASSPTGGGLTGELFF. CDR3 coding DNA: TGTGCCAGCTCCCCCACGGGAGGGGGCCTCACCGGGGAGCTGTTTTTT. Full variable domain (outside the CDR3, taken from reference TRBV5-4 and TRBJ2-2): ETGVTQSPTHLIKTRGQQVTLRCSSQSGHNTVSWYQQALGQGPQFIFQYYREEENGRGNFPPRFSGLQFPNYSSELNVNALELDDSALYLCASSPTGGGLTGELFFGEGSRLTVL.

The chain links TRBV29-1 to TRBJ2-1; 8 bases agree with TRBD2. The length of the CDR3 is 15 residues. V dropped 6 bases and J dropped 0; count of bases not matched to a gene: 7. Germline V lookup: CDR1 SQVTM, CDR2 ANQGSEA. The chain's CDR3 is CSVRSGESSYNEQFF. CDR3 bases: TGCAGCGTCCGTAGCGGGGAGAGCTCCTACAATGAGCAGTTCTTC.

The V gene is TRBV6-4, the J gene TRBJ1-1; D is possibly TRBD1 (5 bases). The CDR3 loop spans 17 amino acids. The germline V gene encodes CDR1 MRHNA and CDR2 SNTAGT. Trimming removed 2 bases at V and 1 base at J, with 17 bases between. The DNA for the CDR3 is TGTGCCAGCAGTGACGAGGAGACTGGGAGGGGGAACACTGAAGCTTTCTTT. Protein: CASSDEETGRGNTEAFF.

The chain carries TRBV7-9 and TRBJ1-6; D ambiguous. Trimming took 3 bases from V and 12 from J, leaving 12 bases between them. In germline, CDR1 is SEHNR, CDR2 FQNEAQ (reference sequence). This CDR3 has 13 residues. In DNA, the CDR3 is TGTGCCAGCAGCTTTTCATCAGTTTTACCCCTCCACTTT. This sequence encodes CASSFSSVLPLHF.

The chain is built from TRBV6-5 and TRBJ1-5; D is uncertain. V was clipped by 0 bases and J by 7 bases, with 10 bases between them. CDR3 length equals 14 residues. The germline V gene has CDR1 MNHEY and CDR2 SVGAGI. CDR3 amino acids: CASSYSRSAQPQHF. The CDR3 nucleotides are TGTGCCAGCAGTTACTCGAGGTCTGCCCAGCCCCAGCATTTT.

V is TRBV11-3 and J is TRBJ2-2, with D possibly being TRBD2 (5 bases). V was pared by 0 bases and J by 7 bases, with 6 bases between. The CDR3 runs to 13 residues. The germline CDR1 and CDR2 sequences are SGHNT and YENEEA. Here the CDR3 DNA reads TGTGCCAGCAGCTTAGACGGGATCGGGGAGCTGTTTTTT. Translating it yields CASSLDGIGELFF.

The V and J genes are TRBV27 and TRBJ1-1; a weak D match, TRBD1 (5 bases). V shed 0 bases and J shed 0 bases, with 20 bases lying between them. The CDR3 is 19 residues long. Germline V gene lookup returns CDR1 MNHEY and CDR2 SMNVEV (reference sequence). The CDR3 protein is CASSLSMGRGLRLNTEAFF. The CDR3 DNA sequence: TGTGCCAGCAGTTTATCGATGGGGCGGGGACTCCGATTGAACACTGAAGCTTTCTTT.

The chain carries TRBV27 and TRBJ2-1; 8 nucleotides match TRBD2. V lost 10 bases, J lost 5 bases, and 13 bases stayed unmatched. Germline V gives CDR1 MNHEY, CDR2 SMNVEV (reference sequence). The CDR3 extends over 15 amino acids. This CDR3 reads CATRRLTGGHNEQFF. In DNA form, the CDR3 reads TGTGCCACCCGGCGCCTTACGGGGGGGCACAATGAGCAGTTCTTC.

The chain couples TRBV18 to TRBJ2-1; D perhaps matches TRBD1 (5 bases). CDR3 size: 12 residues. The germline V gene encodes CDR1 KGHSH and CDR2 LQKENI. With 4 bases removed from V and 8 bases from J, the gap between germline ends came to 9 bases. In DNA form, the CDR3 reads TGTGCCAGCTCACAGCAGGGTGATGAGCAGTTCTTC. Protein sequence: CASSQQGDEQFF.

This clone has a single count. In the same sample, other DNA sequences code for this CDR3. V is TRBV3-1 (or the pseudogene TRBV3-2) and J is TRBJ1-1, with D hard to call. Germline V CDR1 and CDR2: LGHDT, YNNKEL (reference sequence). The CDR3 is 12 residues long. The ends were cut back, 1 base at V and 3 bases at J, with 3 bases in the middle. This CDR3 reads CASSQADTEAFF. In DNA form, the CDR3 reads TGTGCCAGCAGCCAAGCAGACACTGAAGCTTTCTTT.

J is TRBJ1-4 and V is TRBV6-6; D remains unclear. CDR3 length: 14 residues. Germline V gives CDR1 MNHNY, CDR2 SVGAGI (reference sequence). V gave up 4 bases and J gave up 4 bases, with 10 bases separating them. Here the CDR3 reads CASSSPRSNEKLFF. The CDR3 region has the DNA TGTGCCAGCAGTTCCCCCCGGAGTAATGAAAAACTGTTTTTT.

This chain connects TRBV5-5 to TRBJ1-5; the D gene is possibly TRBD1 (6 bases). The V gene's germline CDR1 is SGHKS and CDR2 YYEKEE (reference sequence). The V gene lost 5 bases and the J gene lost 9 bases, with 18 bases spanning the gap. The CDR3 covers 14 residues. The DNA for the CDR3 is TGTGCCAGCAGTTCTAAGGGGGTCGAGGGGCCCCAGCATTTT. Translated: CASSSKGVEGPQHF.

This clone was counted only a few times. The same CDR3 arises from other DNA sequences in this sample as well. The chain joins TRBV6-5 to TRBJ1-2; 11 bases map to TRBD1. Germline loops: CDR1 MNHEY, CDR2 SVGAGI. The CDR3 extends over 15 amino acids. V shed 0 bases and J 5 bases; nucleotides not matched to a gene: 2. The CDR3: CASSYSGTGGYGYTF. In nucleotides, the CDR3 is TGTGCCAGCAGTTACTCCGGGACAGGGGGATATGGCTACACCTTC.

V is TRBV5-1 and J is TRBJ1-6; TRBD1 matches at 7 bases. CDR1 and CDR2 (germline): SGHRS, YFSETQ. The CDR3 contains 16 residues. Losses at the gene ends were 6 bases for V and 4 bases for J; bases not matched to a gene: 10. DNA for the CDR3: TGCGCCAGCACCTCCGGGACAGAAAGTTATAATTCACCCCTCCACTTT. Translated: CASTSGTESYNSPLHF.

The V and J genes are TRBV9 and TRBJ1-1; the D gene is possibly TRBD1 (5 bases). Trimming pared 1 base from V and 11 bases from J, leaving 18 bases between. The CDR3 totals 14 residues. The germline V gene encodes CDR1 SGDLS and CDR2 YYNGEE. In nucleotides, the CDR3 is TGTGCCAGCAGCGTAAAGGACACGGTCGGGTCGGCTTTCTTT. It codes for CASSVKDTVGSAFF.

The rearrangement joins TRBV27 to TRBJ2-7; 8 positions agree with TRBD1. Germline V lookup: CDR1 MNHEY, CDR2 SMNVEV (reference sequence). The CDR3 is 15 amino acids. Trimming cost V 4 bases and J 3 bases; bases outside gene matches: 8. The CDR3 DNA reads as TGTGCCAGCAGTTCCCGACAGGGGTCCGACTACGAGCAGTACTTC. Translation: CASSSRQGSDYEQYF.

This clone was found once. The chain has TRBV20-1 and TRBJ1-2; D is unresolved. The CDR3 is 15 residues long. With 3 bases removed from V and 4 bases from J, the gap between germline ends came to 18 bases. CDR1 and CDR2 from the germline V gene are DFQATT and SNEGSKA (reference sequence). CDR3 amino acids: CSASGVGFTPYGYTF. The DNA of the CDR3 is TGCAGTGCTAGTGGGGTGGGCTTCACTCCCTATGGCTACACCTTC.